A single T cell receptor beta chain is shown here with its context. The antigen is not known. The data derive from a study of response to subunit inactivated influenza vaccine. V shed 1 base, J shed 4 bases, and the junction held 9 bases outside the gene matches. The CDR3 length is 17 residues. Germline loops: CDR1 LNHNV, CDR2 YYDKDF (reference sequence). Using its own MiXCR run on the RT-PCR reads, TCRdb lists one record per CDR3 protein. The data contain hundreds of thousands of distinct CDR3 sequences, 20% to 25% of them singletons. Study-level points and caveats: Authors suggested each seasonal flu vaccination may recruit only limited numbers of new T cells.

Sequencing used PBMCs from blood, obtained roughly 20 months after vaccination. V and J are TRBV15 and TRBJ1-4, with 7 bases lining up with TRBD1. The origin of this receptor is a man aged 50 to 69 who received an inactivated influenza vaccine. The CDR3 loop is CATSRAIGTASNEKLFF. In nucleotides, the CDR3 is TGTGCCACCAGCAGAGCAATAGGGACAGCAAGTAATGAAAAACTGTTTTTT.